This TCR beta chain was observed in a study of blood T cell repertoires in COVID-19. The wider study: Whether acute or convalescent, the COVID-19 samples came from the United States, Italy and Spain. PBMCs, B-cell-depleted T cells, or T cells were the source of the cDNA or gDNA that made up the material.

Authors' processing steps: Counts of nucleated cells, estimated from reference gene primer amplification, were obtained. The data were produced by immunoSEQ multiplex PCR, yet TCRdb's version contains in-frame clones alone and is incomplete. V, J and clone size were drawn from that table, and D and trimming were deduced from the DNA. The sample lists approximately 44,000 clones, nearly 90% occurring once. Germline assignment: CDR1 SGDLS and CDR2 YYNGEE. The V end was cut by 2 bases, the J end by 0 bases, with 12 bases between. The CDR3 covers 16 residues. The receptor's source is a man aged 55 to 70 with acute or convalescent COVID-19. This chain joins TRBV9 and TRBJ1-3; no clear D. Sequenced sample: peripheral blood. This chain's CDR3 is CASSVGADVSGNTIYF. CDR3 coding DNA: TGTGCCAGCAGCGTCGGAGCTGACGTCTCTGGAAACACCATATATTTT.